This T cell receptor beta chain derives from a study of shared clonotypes between healthy human individuals. Study-wide context: Used for every donor were three CD4 naive, three CD4 memory, two CD8 naive and one CD8 memory plate. Findings and caveats of the study: The authors sampled blood alone, and tissue repertoires likely differ.

TCRdb's table, derived via immunoSEQ multiplex PCR, lists solely in-frame clones and lacks some. The table lists about 1.1 million clones, approximately 80% of them singletons. The CDR3 is 14 residues long. CDR1 and CDR2 from the germline V gene are SGDLS and YYNGEE. The V and J ends lost 2 bases and 7 bases, in that order; junction bases with no gene match: 3. Concerning this clone: The antigen is unknown.

The chain links TRBV9 to TRBJ2-2; 9 bases are shared with TRBD1. Sequences were obtained from memory CD4+ T cells from PBMCs. Subset defined: CD45RA-negative fraction. The receptor was isolated from a man aged 18 to 30 in good health. Some clones in this sample may be carry-over from other donors' samples. The CDR3 DNA reads as TGTGCCAGCAGCGTCACAGGGGGCCTCGGGGAGCTGTTTTTT. This codes for CASSVTGGLGELFF.